A selection of T cell receptor beta chains follows, all from one sample in a study of cytomegalovirus exposure and HLA in healthy donors. Sequenced by immunoSEQ multiplex PCR; TCRdb stores in-frame clones only, minus some. Found here are under 250,000 clones, about 90% of them singletons; the top ten hold approximately 0.99%. The specimen was PBMCs. These receptors all come from a woman between 18 and 29 years old in good health and CMV-seronegative. CDR3s include the opening cysteine and the closing phenylalanine or tryptophan. Fields, in order: clone size, V gene, J gene, CDR3 protein. Size is omitted from some rows. Given values are once, few, many or a class for expanded clones.

abundance: NA
v_gene: TRBV28
j_gene: TRBJ2-1
CDR3aa: CASNKAGAYNEQFF

abundance: many
v_gene: TRBV7-9
j_gene: TRBJ1-2
CDR3aa: CASSLPTGARYGYTF

abundance: NA
v_gene: TRBV10-2
j_gene: TRBJ2-7
CDR3aa: CASNRRGPDEQYF

abundance: NA
v_gene: TRBV27
j_gene: TRBJ2-7
CDR3aa: CASSQSGDPFYEQYF

abundance: NA
v_gene: TRBV30
j_gene: TRBJ1-1
CDR3aa: CAWTGSRNTEAFF

abundance: NA
v_gene: TRBV19
j_gene: TRBJ1-6
CDR3aa: CASSIGLTAPNSPLHF

abundance: NA
v_gene: TRBV5-5
j_gene: TRBJ2-7
CDR3aa: CASSRQYLGLAGAKTYEQYF

abundance: NA
v_gene: TRBV19
j_gene: TRBJ2-1
CDR3aa: CASSISNEQFF

abundance: NA
v_gene: TRBV2
j_gene: TRBJ1-1
CDR3aa: CASSDTGVGTEAFF

abundance: NA
v_gene: TRBV28
j_gene: TRBJ1-1
CDR3aa: CATIEGQGASEAFF

abundance: NA
v_gene: TRBV30
j_gene: TRBJ2-1
CDR3aa: CAWSGLADNEQFF

abundance: NA
v_gene: TRBV19
j_gene: TRBJ1-2
CDR3aa: CAAKGGIYGYTF

abundance: NA
v_gene: TRBV6-1
j_gene: TRBJ2-1
CDR3aa: CASSDWRTSGINEQFF

abundance: NA
v_gene: TRBV5-1
j_gene: TRBJ1-5
CDR3aa: CASRPQGADQPQHF

abundance: NA
v_gene: TRBV7-9
j_gene: TRBJ2-1
CDR3aa: CASNREGNEQFF

abundance: NA
v_gene: TRBV19
j_gene: TRBJ2-2
CDR3aa: CASSTRRDLWRKVVIGELFF

abundance: NA
v_gene: TRBV5-1
j_gene: TRBJ1-4
CDR3aa: CASSSTGGWEEKLFF

abundance: NA
v_gene: TRBV11-3
j_gene: TRBJ2-2
CDR3aa: CASSLSGVNTGELFF

abundance: NA
v_gene: TRBV7-8
j_gene: TRBJ2-7
CDR3aa: CASSHAGGFREQYF

abundance: NA
v_gene: TRBV27
j_gene: TRBJ2-1
CDR3aa: CASSLTLAGSYNEQFF

abundance: many
v_gene: TRBV14
j_gene: TRBJ1-1
CDR3aa: CASNPPGNTEAFF

abundance: NA
v_gene: TRBV27
j_gene: TRBJ1-1
CDR3aa: CASSFLPSGTEAFF

abundance: NA
v_gene: TRBV2
j_gene: TRBJ1-1
CDR3aa: CASSPRGGEGMTEAFF

abundance: few
v_gene: TRBV29-1
j_gene: TRBJ2-1
CDR3aa: CTAGGGQTNEQFF

abundance: NA
v_gene: TRBV9
j_gene: TRBJ1-1
CDR3aa: CASSGEAGAGRAFF

abundance: NA
v_gene: TRBV6-1
j_gene: TRBJ2-2
CDR3aa: CASSEVQGNTGELFF

abundance: NA
v_gene: TRBV7-8
j_gene: TRBJ1-5
CDR3aa: CASSLDRGLNQPQHF

abundance: NA
v_gene: TRBV2
j_gene: TRBJ2-7
CDR3aa: CASSDSGGPHEQYF

abundance: NA
v_gene: TRBV19
j_gene: TRBJ1-2
CDR3aa: CASSISRTENYGYTF

abundance: NA
v_gene: TRBV28
j_gene: TRBJ2-2
CDR3aa: CASRKQVGNTGELFF

abundance: NA
v_gene: TRBV5-1
j_gene: TRBJ1-1
CDR3aa: CASITDGSEAFF

abundance: NA
v_gene: TRBV7-8
j_gene: TRBJ2-3
CDR3aa: CASSWGTGVTDTQYF

abundance: NA
v_gene: TRBV25-1
j_gene: TRBJ1-3
CDR3aa: CASMSSSGNTIYF

abundance: NA
v_gene: TRBV29-1
j_gene: TRBJ2-3
CDR3aa: CSVGETGYGTDTQYF

abundance: NA
v_gene: TRBV28
j_gene: TRBJ1-2
CDR3aa: CASSTIKSSNYGYTF

abundance: NA
v_gene: TRBV5-4
j_gene: TRBJ2-1
CDR3aa: CASSQTSGIGNEQFF

abundance: NA
v_gene: TRBV4-1
j_gene: TRBJ1-5
CDR3aa: CASSHPGQNQPQHF

abundance: NA
v_gene: TRBV13
j_gene: TRBJ2-7
CDR3aa: CASSLDGLAGRGRGEQYF

abundance: NA
v_gene: TRBV19
j_gene: TRBJ2-1
CDR3aa: CASSLGTRGYNEQFF

abundance: NA
v_gene: TRBV28
j_gene: TRBJ1-5
CDR3aa: CAITNPGFQPQHF

abundance: NA
v_gene: TRBV10-1
j_gene: TRBJ1-1
CDR3aa: CASSEYGGGEAFF

abundance: NA
v_gene: TRBV7-3
j_gene: TRBJ2-1
CDR3aa: CASSLSFGTSGNNEQFF

abundance: NA
v_gene: TRBV29-1
j_gene: TRBJ1-1
CDR3aa: CSVGDSENTEAFF